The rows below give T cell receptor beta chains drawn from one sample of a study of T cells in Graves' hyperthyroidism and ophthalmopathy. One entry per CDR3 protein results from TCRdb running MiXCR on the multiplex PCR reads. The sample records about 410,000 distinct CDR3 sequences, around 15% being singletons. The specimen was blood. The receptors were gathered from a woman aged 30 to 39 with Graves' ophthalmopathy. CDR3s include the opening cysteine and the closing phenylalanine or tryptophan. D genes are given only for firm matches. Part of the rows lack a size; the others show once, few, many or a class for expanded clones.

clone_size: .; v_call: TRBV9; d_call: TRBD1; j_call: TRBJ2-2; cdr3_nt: TGTGCCAGCACCGAGAAGGGGCAGGGGGAAAGCGGGGAGCTGTTTTTT; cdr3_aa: CASTEKGQGESGELFF
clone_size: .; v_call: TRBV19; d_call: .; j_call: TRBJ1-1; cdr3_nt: TGTGCCAGTAGTATGGGGGGTGTGTGGGAGAACACTGAAGCTTTCTTT; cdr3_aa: CASSMGGVWENTEAFF
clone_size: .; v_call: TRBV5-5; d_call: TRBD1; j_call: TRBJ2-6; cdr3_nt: TGTGCCCTATTTGGGGGACAGGGGTATTTTCCTGGGGCCAACGTCCTGACTTTC; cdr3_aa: CALFGGQGYFPGANVLTF
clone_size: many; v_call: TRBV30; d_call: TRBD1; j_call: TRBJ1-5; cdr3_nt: TGTGCCTGGAGTAATGTGGGGACAGGCGCCCAGCCCCAGCATTTT; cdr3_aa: CAWSNVGTGAQPQHF
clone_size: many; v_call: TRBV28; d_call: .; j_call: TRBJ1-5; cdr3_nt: TGTGCCAGCACGTCGGGCAGGAGGAACTTCGAGGGAAATCAGCCCCAGCATTTT; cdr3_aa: CASTSGRRNFEGNQPQHF
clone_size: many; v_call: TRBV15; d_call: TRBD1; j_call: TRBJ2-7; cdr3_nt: TGTGCCACCAGCAGGACTACGACAGGGCAAATCTACGAGCAGTACTTC; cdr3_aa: CATSRTTTGQIYEQYF
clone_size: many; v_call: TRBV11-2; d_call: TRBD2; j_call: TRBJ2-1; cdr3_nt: TGTGCCAGCAGCTTCGGACTAGCGACCTACAATGAGCAGTTCTTC; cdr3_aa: CASSFGLATYNEQFF
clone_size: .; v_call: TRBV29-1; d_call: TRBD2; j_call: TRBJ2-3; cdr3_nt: TGCAGCGTGTGGACTAGCGGGGGACTTAGCACAGATACGCAGTATTTT; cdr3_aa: CSVWTSGGLSTDTQYF
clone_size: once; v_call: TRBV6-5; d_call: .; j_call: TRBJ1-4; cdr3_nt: TGTGCCAGCAGTTCCGACGGCGGGGAAAAACTGTTTTTT; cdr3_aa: CASSSDGGEKLFF
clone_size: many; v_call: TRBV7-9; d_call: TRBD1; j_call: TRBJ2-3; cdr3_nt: TGTGCCAGCAGCCTCGGACAGGGGGCGGTGAGCGATACGCAGTATTTT; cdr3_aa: CASSLGQGAVSDTQYF
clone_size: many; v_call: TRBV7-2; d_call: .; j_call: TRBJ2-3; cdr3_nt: TGTGCCAGCAGCTTAGCGGGGAAGTTGTATACGCAGTATTTT; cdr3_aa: CASSLAGKLYTQYF
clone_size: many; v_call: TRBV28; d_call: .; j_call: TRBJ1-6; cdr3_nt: TGTGCCAGCAATCTGAGAGGAACAGGGTATTCACCCCTCCACTTT; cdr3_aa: CASNLRGTGYSPLHF
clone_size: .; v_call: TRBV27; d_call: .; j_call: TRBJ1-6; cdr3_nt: TGTGCCAGCAGAAAAAATAGGAATAATTCACCCCTCCACTTT; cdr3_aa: CASRKNRNNSPLHF
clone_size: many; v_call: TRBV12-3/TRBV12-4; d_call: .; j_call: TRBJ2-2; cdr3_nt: TGTGCCAGCAGTTTATTATCCGGTGCCGGGGAGCTGTTTTTT; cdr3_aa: CASSLLSGAGELFF
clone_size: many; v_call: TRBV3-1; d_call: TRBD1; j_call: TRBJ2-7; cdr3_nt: TGTGCCAGCAGCCAAGGACAGGGTCAGCAGTACTTC; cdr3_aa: CASSQGQGQQYF
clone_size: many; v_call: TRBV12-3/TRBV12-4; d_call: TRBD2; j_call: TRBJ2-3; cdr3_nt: TGTGCCAGCAGTTTAGCGAGCGGGGGCCACCCATATACGCAGTATTTT; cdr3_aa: CASSLASGGHPYTQYF
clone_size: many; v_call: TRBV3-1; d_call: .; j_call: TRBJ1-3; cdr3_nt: TGTGCCAGCAGCCAAGGGCACTTAAACACCATATATTTT; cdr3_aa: CASSQGHLNTIYF
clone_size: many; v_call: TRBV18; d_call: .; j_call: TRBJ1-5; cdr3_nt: TGTGCCAGCTCACCAACAATGGGCAATCAGCCCCAGCATTTT; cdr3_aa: CASSPTMGNQPQHF
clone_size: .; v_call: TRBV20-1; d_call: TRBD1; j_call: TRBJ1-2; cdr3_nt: TGCAGTGCTGAGAGGACAGGGGTCGATTGGGGTGGCTACACCTTC; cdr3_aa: CSAERTGVDWGGYTF
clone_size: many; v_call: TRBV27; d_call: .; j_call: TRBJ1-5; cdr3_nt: TGTGCCAGCAGTTTGACCGGGGACAAGGGCAATCAGCCCCAGCATTTT; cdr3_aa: CASSLTGDKGNQPQHF
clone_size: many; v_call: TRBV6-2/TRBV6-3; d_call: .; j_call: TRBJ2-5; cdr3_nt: TGTGCCAGCAGTTGGACAGCTCCGGGGATGGACCAAGAGACCCAGTACTTC; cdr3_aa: CASSWTAPGMDQETQYF
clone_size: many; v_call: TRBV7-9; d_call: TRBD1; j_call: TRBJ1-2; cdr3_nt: TGTGCCAGCAACTCTTGGGGGACAGGGGGCTACTATGGCTACACCTTC; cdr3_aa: CASNSWGTGGYYGYTF
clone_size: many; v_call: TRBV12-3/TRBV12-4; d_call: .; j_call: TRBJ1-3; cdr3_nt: TGTGCCAGCAGTTCCGGTAACACCATATATTTT; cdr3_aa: CASSSGNTIYF
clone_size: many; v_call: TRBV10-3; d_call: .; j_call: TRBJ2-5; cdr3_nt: TGTGCCATCAGCAGTCAGGGACAAGAGACCCAGTACTTC; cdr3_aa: CAISSQGQETQYF
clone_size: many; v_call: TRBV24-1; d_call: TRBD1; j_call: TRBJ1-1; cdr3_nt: TGTGCCACCAGTGACGGGACAGCTAAGAACACTGAAGCTTTCTTT; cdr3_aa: CATSDGTAKNTEAFF
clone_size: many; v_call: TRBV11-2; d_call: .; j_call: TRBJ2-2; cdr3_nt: TGTGCCAGCAGCTTAGATTATCGACCGAACACCGGGGAGCTGTTTTTT; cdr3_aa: CASSLDYRPNTGELFF
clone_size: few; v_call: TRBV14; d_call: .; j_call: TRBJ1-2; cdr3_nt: TGTGCCAGCAGCCAAGATCCGGTGGCAGGGATAAACTATGGCTACACCTTC; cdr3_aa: CASSQDPVAGINYGYTF
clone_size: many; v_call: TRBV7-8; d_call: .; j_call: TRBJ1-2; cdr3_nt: TGTGCCAGCAGCTTATTCAGGGGTCGAATGGGCTACACCTTC; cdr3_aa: CASSLFRGRMGYTF
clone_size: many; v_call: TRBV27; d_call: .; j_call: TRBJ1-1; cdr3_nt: TGTGCCAGCACGCCATTGAGCCAGGGTGTCACTGAAGCTTTCTTT; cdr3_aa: CASTPLSQGVTEAFF
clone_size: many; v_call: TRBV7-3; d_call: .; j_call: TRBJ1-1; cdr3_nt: TGTGCCAGCAGCTTAAGTCAGAACACTGAAGCTTTCTTT; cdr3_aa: CASSLSQNTEAFF
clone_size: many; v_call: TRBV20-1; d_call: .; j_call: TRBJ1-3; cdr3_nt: TGCAGTGGTATGGGTGCGTTGACCTCTGGAAACACCATATATTTT; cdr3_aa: CSGMGALTSGNTIYF
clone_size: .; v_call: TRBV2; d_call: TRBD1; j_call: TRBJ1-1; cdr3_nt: TGTGCCAGCAGTGGACTAAGGGCGACAGGGGCGAACACTGAAGCTTTCTTT; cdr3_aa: CASSGLRATGANTEAFF
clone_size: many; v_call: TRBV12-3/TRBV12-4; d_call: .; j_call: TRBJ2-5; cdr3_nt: TGTGCCAGCAGTCCCGCGGACGGCCAAGAGACCCAGTACTTC; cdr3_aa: CASSPADGQETQYF
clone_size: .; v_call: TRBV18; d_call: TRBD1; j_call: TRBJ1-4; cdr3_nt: TGTGCCAGCTCACCTTGGGGGACAGAGGAGGAAAAACTGTTTTTT; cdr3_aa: CASSPWGTEEEKLFF
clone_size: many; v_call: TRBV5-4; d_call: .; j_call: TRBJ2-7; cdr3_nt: TGTGCCAGCAGCTTGGGGTCAGGAATCTTACTTTACGAGCAGTACTTC; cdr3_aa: CASSLGSGILLYEQYF
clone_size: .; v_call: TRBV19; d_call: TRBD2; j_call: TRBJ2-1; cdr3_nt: TGTGCCAGTAGTGGGCGGGGGACTGACAATGAGCAGTTCTTC; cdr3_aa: CASSGRGTDNEQFF
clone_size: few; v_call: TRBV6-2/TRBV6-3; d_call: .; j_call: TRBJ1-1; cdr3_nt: TGTGCCAGCAGCCCCTCACTGATCAACACTGAAGCTTTCTTT; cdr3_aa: CASSPSLINTEAFF
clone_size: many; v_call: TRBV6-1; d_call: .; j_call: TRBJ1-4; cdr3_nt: TGTGCCAGCAGTGAAACGAAATTAACTAATGAAAAACTGTTTTTT; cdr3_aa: CASSETKLTNEKLFF
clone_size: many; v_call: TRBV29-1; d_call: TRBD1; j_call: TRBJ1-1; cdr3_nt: TGCAGCGTTGTATCCAGGGGGGCGACTGAAGCTTTCTTT; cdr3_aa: CSVVSRGATEAFF
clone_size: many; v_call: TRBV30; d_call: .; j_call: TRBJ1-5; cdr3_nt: TGTGCCTGGAGGCAGGGAGGGGATCAGCCCCAGCATTTT; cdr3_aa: CAWRQGGDQPQHF
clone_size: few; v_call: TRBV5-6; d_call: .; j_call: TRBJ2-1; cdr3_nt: TGTGCCAGCAGCTTGGGACTTCGCAACGATATCTCCTACAATGAGCAGTTCTTC; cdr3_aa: CASSLGLRNDISYNEQFF
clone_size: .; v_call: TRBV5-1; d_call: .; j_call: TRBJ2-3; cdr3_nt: TGCGCCAGCAGCTTGAACAGGGCCTCAGATACGCAGTATTTT; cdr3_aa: CASSLNRASDTQYF
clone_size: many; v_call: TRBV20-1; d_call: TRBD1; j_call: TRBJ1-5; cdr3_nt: TGCAGTGCTCCGAACAGGGGGCTGGTCAATCAGCCCCAGCATTTT; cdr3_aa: CSAPNRGLVNQPQHF
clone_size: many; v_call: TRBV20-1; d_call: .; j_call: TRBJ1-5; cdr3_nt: TGCAGTGCGCAACAGGGAAGCAATCAGCCCCAGCATTTT; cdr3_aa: CSAQQGSNQPQHF
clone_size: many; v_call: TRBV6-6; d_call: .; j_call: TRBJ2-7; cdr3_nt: TGTGCCAGCAGTTACTCTGGGGAGCCCTACGAGCAGTACTTC; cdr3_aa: CASSYSGEPYEQYF
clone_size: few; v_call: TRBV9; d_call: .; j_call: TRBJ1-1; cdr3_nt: TGTGCCAGCAGCCCAGACAGAGACACTGAAGCTTTCTTT; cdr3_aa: CASSPDRDTEAFF
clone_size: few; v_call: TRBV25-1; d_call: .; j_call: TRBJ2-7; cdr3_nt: TGTGCCAGCAGTGAACCCGGGACTCCCGAGCAGTACTTC; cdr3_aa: CASSEPGTPEQYF
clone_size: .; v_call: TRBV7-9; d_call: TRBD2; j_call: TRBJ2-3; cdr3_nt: TGTGCCAGCACCGCCCCCTCAGCGGGAGACACAGATACGCAGTATTTT; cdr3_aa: CASTAPSAGDTDTQYF
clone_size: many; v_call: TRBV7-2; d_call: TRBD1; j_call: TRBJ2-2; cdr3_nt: TGTGCCAGCAGCCTCCCGAGGGCAGGGGGATCGCACGGGACCGGGGAGCTGTTTTTT; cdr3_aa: CASSLPRAGGSHGTGELFF
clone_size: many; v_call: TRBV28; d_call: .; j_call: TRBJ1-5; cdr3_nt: TGTGCCAGCAGTTTATACTCAGGGCAGGGTCAGCCCCAGCATTTT; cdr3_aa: CASSLYSGQGQPQHF
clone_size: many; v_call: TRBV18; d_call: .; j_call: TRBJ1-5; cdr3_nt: TGTGCCAGCTCCCTACAGGGAGGGTTTTATCAGCCCCAGCATTTT; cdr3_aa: CASSLQGGFYQPQHF
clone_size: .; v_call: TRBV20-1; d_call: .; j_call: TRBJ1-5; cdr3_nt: TGCAGTGCTGGGGAGGGTTTGCGCAATCAGCCCCAGCATTTT; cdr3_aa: CSAGEGLRNQPQHF
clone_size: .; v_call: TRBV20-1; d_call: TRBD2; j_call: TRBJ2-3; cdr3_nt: TGCAGTGCCTCAAGCGGGGGGGCTGCAGATACGCAGTATTTT; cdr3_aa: CSASSGGAADTQYF
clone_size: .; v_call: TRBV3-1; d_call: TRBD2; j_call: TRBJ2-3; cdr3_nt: TGTGCCAGCAGCCCCCGGGGTGGGGCGGGGGGTTCAGATACGCAGTATTTT; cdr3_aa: CASSPRGGAGGSDTQYF
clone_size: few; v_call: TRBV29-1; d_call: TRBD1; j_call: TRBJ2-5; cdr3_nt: TGCAGCGTTGAAGATCTTCTCGGGGGACAGGGGTACTTC; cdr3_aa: CSVEDLLGGQGYF
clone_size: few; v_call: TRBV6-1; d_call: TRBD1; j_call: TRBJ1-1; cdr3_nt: TGTGCCAGCCAAAAGGACAGGGTGAACACTGAAGCTTTCTTT; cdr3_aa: CASQKDRVNTEAFF
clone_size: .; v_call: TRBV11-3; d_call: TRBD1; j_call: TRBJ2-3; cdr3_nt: TGTGCCAGCAGCCGAGGGATCCGGGACAGGGGAGATACGCAGTATTTT; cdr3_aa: CASSRGIRDRGDTQYF
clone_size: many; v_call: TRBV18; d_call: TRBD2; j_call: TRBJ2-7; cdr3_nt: TGTGCCAGCTCACCTATAGCGGGGGGGAGCGAGCAGTACTTC; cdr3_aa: CASSPIAGGSEQYF
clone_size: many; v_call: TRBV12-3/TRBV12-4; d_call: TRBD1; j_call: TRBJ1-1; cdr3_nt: TGTGCCAGCAGTTTAGGGACAGGCTCGAAAGCTTTCTTT; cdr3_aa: CASSLGTGSKAFF